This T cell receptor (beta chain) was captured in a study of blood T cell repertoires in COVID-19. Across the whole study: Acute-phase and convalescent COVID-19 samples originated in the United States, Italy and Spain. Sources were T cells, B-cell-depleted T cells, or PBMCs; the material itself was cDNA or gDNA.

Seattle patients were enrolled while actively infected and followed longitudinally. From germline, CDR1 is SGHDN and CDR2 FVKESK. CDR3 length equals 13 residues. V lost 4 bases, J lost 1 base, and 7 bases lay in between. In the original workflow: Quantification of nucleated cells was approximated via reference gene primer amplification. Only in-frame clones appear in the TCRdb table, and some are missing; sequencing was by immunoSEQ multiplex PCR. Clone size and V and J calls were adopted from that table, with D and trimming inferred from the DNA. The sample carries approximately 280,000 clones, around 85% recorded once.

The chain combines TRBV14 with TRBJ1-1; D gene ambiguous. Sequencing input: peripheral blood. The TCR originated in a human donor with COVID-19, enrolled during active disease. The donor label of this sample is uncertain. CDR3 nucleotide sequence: TGTGCCAGCAGCCCCCAAGCGAACACTGAAGCTTTCTTT. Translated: CASSPQANTEAFF.